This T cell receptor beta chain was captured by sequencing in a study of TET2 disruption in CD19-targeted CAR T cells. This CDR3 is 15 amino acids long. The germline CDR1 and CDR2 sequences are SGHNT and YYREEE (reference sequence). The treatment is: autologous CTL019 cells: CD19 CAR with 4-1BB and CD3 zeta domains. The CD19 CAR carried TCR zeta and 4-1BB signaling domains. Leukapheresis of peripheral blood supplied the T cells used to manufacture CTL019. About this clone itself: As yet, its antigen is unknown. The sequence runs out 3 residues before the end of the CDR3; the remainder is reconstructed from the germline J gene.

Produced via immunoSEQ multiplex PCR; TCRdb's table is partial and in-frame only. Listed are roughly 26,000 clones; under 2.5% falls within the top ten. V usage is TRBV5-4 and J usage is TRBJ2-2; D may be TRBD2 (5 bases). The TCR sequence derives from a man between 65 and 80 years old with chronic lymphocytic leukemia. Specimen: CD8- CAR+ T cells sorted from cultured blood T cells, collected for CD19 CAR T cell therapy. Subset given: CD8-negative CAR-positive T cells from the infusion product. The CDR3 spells CASSLESTGNSPLFF. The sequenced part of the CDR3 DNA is TGTGCCAGCAGCTTAGAAAGTACGGGGAATTCACCG.